A single sample is the source of the 5 T cell receptor beta chains below, sequenced in a study of shared clonotypes between healthy human individuals. Libraries were prepared by immunoSEQ multiplex PCR; TCRdb keeps only in-frame clonotypes and omits some of them. Of tens of thousands of clones detected, about 63% appear once; the ten largest clones hold around 52%. Sample: memory CD8+ T cells sorted from blood. Subset noted: CD45RO+ cells pooled with CCR7-negative TemRA cells. The receptors shown here come from a man aged 25 to 40 in good health.

The rearrangement joins TRBV7-8 to TRBJ2-2; D is uncertain. Germline CDR1 is SGHVS and CDR2 is FQNEAQ. V dropped 3 bases and J dropped 4 bases, with 6 bases sitting between them. This CDR3 has 13 amino acids. This CDR3 is CASSLVSTGELFF. The CDR3 DNA is TGTGCCAGCAGCTTGGTTAGCACCGGGGAGCTGTTTTTT.

This clone was counted a few times. The V gene is TRBV28, the J gene TRBJ2-7, with TRBD2 matching over 7 bases. The CDR3 runs 16 residues. V was clipped by 2 bases and J by 3 bases; unmatched bases: 10. CDR1 and CDR2 from the germline V gene are MDHEN and SYDVKM. The CDR3 loop is CASSLPPGGVDYEQYF. The CDR3 region has the DNA TGTGCCAGCAGTTTACCCCCGGGAGGAGTAGACTACGAGCAGTACTTC.

This clone was detected a few times. This chain connects TRBV10-3 to TRBJ2-7; no reliable D call. Germline V gene sequence: CDR1 ENHRY, CDR2 SYGVKD. V was shortened by 5 bases and J by 2 bases, with 7 bases between the two germline ends. This CDR3 comprises 12 residues. This CDR3 is CAISLDTYEQYF. The CDR3 DNA sequence: TGTGCCATCAGTCTTGACACCTACGAGCAGTACTTC.

This clone was seen a handful of times. The chain uses TRBV5-1 and TRBJ1-2, with 8 bases identical to TRBD1. CDR1 and CDR2 (germline): SGHRS, YFSETQ. The CDR3 runs 13 residues. V was clipped by 0 bases and J by 10 bases; unmatched bases: 5. The CDR3 nucleotides are TGCGCCAGCAGCTTGGGGCAGGGGGCCGTCTACACCTTC. Translating gives CASSLGQGAVYTF.

The V call is TRBV19, the J call TRBJ1-1; the D is unclear. The germline gives CDR1 LNHDA, CDR2 SQIVND (reference sequence). The V and J ends lost 4 bases and 1 base respectively, with 10 bases between them. CDR3 length: 14 residues. The CDR3 sequence: CASSTFQPNTEAFF. The CDR3 DNA reads TGTGCCAGTAGTACGTTTCAACCGAACACTGAAGCTTTCTTT.